The 26 T cell receptor beta chains presented below share a single source sample, sequenced in a study of PD-L1 blockade in urothelial cancer. Produced via immunoSEQ multiplex PCR; TCRdb's table is partial and in-frame only. The sample yields roughly 74,000 clones, 87% seen once. The source material was PBMCs, sampled around atezolizumab (anti-PD-L1) treatment. The source is a woman in her sixties or seventies with urothelial cancer.

This clone was found once. V is TRBV27 and J is TRBJ2-2; TRBD1 aligns across 12 bases. Trimming cost V 3 bases and J 4 bases; bases outside gene matches: 6. Germline lookup yields CDR1 MNHEY and CDR2 SMNVEV (reference sequence). The CDR3 has 17 residues. CDR3 sequence reads: CASSFLRDRGRTGELFF. CDR3 DNA: TGTGCCAGCAGTTTCCTCCGGGACAGGGGGCGCACCGGGGAGCTGTTTTTT.

The chain carries TRBV9 and TRBJ2-7; no reliable D call. Germline V gene lookup returns CDR1 SGDLS and CDR2 YYNGEE. This CDR3 is 12 amino acids long. Trimming left V 2 bases short and J 3 bases short, with 6 bases between. CDR3 DNA sequence: TGTGCCAGCAGCGTGCCAGGCTACGAGCAGTACTTC. It encodes CASSVPGYEQYF.

This chain uses TRBV5-4 with TRBJ1-3, with no clear D. The V end lost 0 bases, the J end lost 0 bases, and 7 bases lay between the germline ends. This CDR3 has 15 residues. CDR1 SGHNT and CDR2 YYREEE come from the germline V gene (reference sequence). The CDR3 DNA reads TGTGCCAGCAGCTTGGGGGCCTACTCTGGAAACACCATATATTTT. It codes for CASSLGAYSGNTIYF.

This rearrangement joins TRBV18 to TRBJ2-2; D might be TRBD1 (6 bases). The CDR3 has 15 amino acids. Trimming cost V 3 bases and J 7 bases, with 15 bases left between them. From germline, CDR1 is KGHSH and CDR2 LQKENI. CDR3 region: CASSPLQGFDGELFF. The CDR3 DNA sequence: TGTGCCAGCTCACCCTTACAGGGATTCGACGGGGAGCTGTTTTTT.

The J gene is TRBJ1-5, the V gene TRBV28; D gene ambiguous. CDR3 length: 13 residues. Germline CDR1 MDHEN, CDR2 SYDVKM. Trimming removed 2 bases at V and 0 bases at J, with 2 bases between. CDR3: CASSLRSNQPQHF. In DNA form, the CDR3 reads TGTGCCAGCAGTTTACGTAGCAATCAGCCCCAGCATTTT.

This chain connects TRBV7-8 to TRBJ2-3; a possible D gene is TRBD2 (5 bases). CDR1 is SGHVS and CDR2 is FQNEAQ in the germline V gene. V shed 5 bases and J shed 0 bases, with 9 bases lying between them. The CDR3 runs to 14 residues. CDR3 loop: CASSHRTSTDTQYF. For the CDR3, the DNA is TGTGCCAGCAGCCATCGGACTAGCACAGATACGCAGTATTTT.

This sequence joins TRBV5-5 and TRBJ2-4, with D tentatively TRBD1 (6 bases). Trimming removed 3 bases from V and 0 bases from J, with 10 bases in between. This CDR3 region has 15 residues. Germline V gives CDR1 SGHKS, CDR2 YYEKEE (reference sequence). CDR3 residues: CASSSWTEAKNIQYF. The CDR3, as DNA: TGTGCCAGCAGCTCATGGACAGAAGCCAAAAACATTCAGTACTTC. The variable domain in full, completed from reference TRBV5-5 and TRBJ2-4, reads DAGVTQSPTHLIKTRGQQVTLRCSPISGHKSVSWYQQVLGQGPQFIFQYYEKEERGRGNFPDRFSARQFPNYSSELNVNALLLGDSALYLCASSSWTEAKNIQYFGAGTRLSVL.

This clone was seen a handful of times. This chain connects TRBV30 to TRBJ2-7, with no clear D. CDR1 GTSNPN and CDR2 SVGIG come from the germline V gene (reference sequence). With 2 bases removed from V and 9 bases from J, the gap between germline ends came to 17 bases. CDR3 size: 13 residues. CDR3 DNA: TGTGCCTGGAGTATGGCAACACAATATGCGCAGTACTTC. Its translation: CAWSMATQYAQYF.

The sample holds one count of this clone. CDR3 DNA sequence: TGTGCCTGGGGCACTTGGGGGTCTCTAGCGATCTACGAGCAGTACTTC. Its protein product is CAWGTWGSLAIYEQYF. The V and J genes are TRBV30 and TRBJ2-7; a possible D gene is TRBD2 (6 bases). The germline V gene has CDR1 GTSNPN and CDR2 SVGIG (reference sequence). Trimming pared 5 bases from V and 3 bases from J, leaving 23 bases between. The CDR3 contains 16 residues.

The chain is built from TRBV27 and TRBJ1-5, with unresolved D. V lost 8 bases and J 0 bases, leaving 11 bases between the germline ends. The CDR3 sequence is 14 residues long. Germline assignment: CDR1 MNHEY and CDR2 SMNVEV (reference sequence). The CDR3 spells CASAGTPSNQPQHF. The DNA of the CDR3 is TGTGCCAGCGCGGGTACCCCTAGCAATCAGCCCCAGCATTTT.

This chain connects TRBV4-1 to TRBJ2-7; D might be TRBD2 (5 bases). Per the germline V gene, CDR1 is MGHRA and CDR2 is YSYEKL. V shed 1 base and J shed 1 base, with 17 bases lying between them. CDR3 length equals 17 residues. The CDR3 sequence: CASSQAGGSMYSYEQYF. The CDR3 DNA is TGCGCCAGCAGCCAAGCCGGAGGTTCCATGTATTCCTACGAGCAGTACTTC.

The gene calls are TRBV4-1 and TRBJ2-5, with 7 positions matching TRBD2. The CDR3 is 15 residues long. After removal of 4 bases from V and 1 base from J, the junction contained 6 bases not matched to a gene. Germline CDR1 and CDR2: MGHRA and YSYEKL. CDR3 region: CASSRGGGFQETQYF. The CDR3 coding sequence is TGCGCCAGCAGCCGGGGGGGAGGGTTCCAAGAGACCCAGTACTTC.

The chain recombines TRBV7-9 with TRBJ2-1, with D tentatively TRBD1 (6 bases). The germline V and J ends were trimmed by 0 bases and 8 bases, with 11 bases remaining between them. This CDR3 contains 14 residues. The V gene's germline CDR1 is SEHNR and CDR2 FQNEAQ (reference sequence). The CDR3, as DNA: TGTGCCAGCAGCTTAGCAGCGGCAGGGGATGAGCAGTTCTTC. Its protein product is CASSLAAAGDEQFF.

The chain is built from TRBV27 and TRBJ2-3; D remains ambiguous. CDR1 is MNHEY and CDR2 is SMNVEV in the germline V gene (reference sequence). V was trimmed by 3 bases and J by 3 bases, leaving 13 bases between them. The CDR3 runs 15 residues. The DNA of the CDR3 is TGTGCCAGCAGTTTGCAGGATCCGTCAACAGATACGCAGTATTTT. This encodes CASSLQDPSTDTQYF.

A few counts support this clone. The genes are TRBV18 and TRBJ2-2; 8 nucleotides line up with TRBD2. Germline values: CDR1 KGHSH, CDR2 LQKENI. The V and J ends lost 6 bases and 6 bases, in that order; junction bases with no gene match: 12. The length of the CDR3 is 16 residues. For the CDR3, the DNA is TGTGCCAGCTCGATCGGCGGGAGGATGTTACCCGGGGAGCTGTTTTTT. Amino acid sequence: CASSIGGRMLPGELFF.

The DNA of the CDR3 is TGTGCCAGCAGCGCCTCCCCTGGGGACAGGCCAACCTACGAGCAGTACTTC. Encoded protein: CASSASPGDRPTYEQYF. V is TRBV9 and J is TRBJ2-7; 8 positions match TRBD1. The CDR3 runs 17 residues. J lost 2 bases, V lost 3 bases, and 13 bases had no gene match. CDR1 and CDR2 (germline): SGDLS, YYNGEE.

V is TRBV6-5 and J is TRBJ1-1; TRBD1 might be the D (5 bases). CDR1 and CDR2 (germline): MNHEY, SVGAGI. V dropped 6 bases and J dropped 4 bases, with 12 bases sitting between them. This CDR3 has 13 amino acids. The CDR3 DNA follows: TGTGCCAGCAGAGAGAGCGGGGGCACTGAAGCTTTCTTT. Its protein is CASRESGGTEAFF.

The gene calls are TRBV7-8 and TRBJ1-1; D remains unclear. The ends were cut back, 7 bases at V and 4 bases at J, with 16 bases in the middle. CDR1 SGHVS and CDR2 FQNEAQ come from the germline V gene. The CDR3 is 14 amino acids. CDR3 nucleotides: TGTGCCAGCACCCCCACAGTCCTTTCCACTGAAGCTTTCTTT. This codes for CASTPTVLSTEAFF.

This clone was recorded once. The V and J genes are TRBV7-8 and TRBJ2-7, with D possibly being TRBD2 (7 bases). Germline CDR1 SGHVS, CDR2 FQNEAQ. V lost 1 base and J 3 bases, leaving 16 bases between the germline ends. This CDR3 region has 16 residues. CDR3 sequence: CASSLGAGAGNYEQYF. CDR3 coding DNA: TGTGCCAGCAGCTTAGGGGCGGGGGCAGGGAACTACGAGCAGTACTTC.

The V and J genes are TRBV28 and TRBJ1-1, with a tentative D call TRBD1 (5 bases). This CDR3 is built from 14 residues. Trimming stripped 5 bases from V and 1 base from J, with 11 bases between. Germline V gene lookup returns CDR1 MDHEN and CDR2 SYDVKM. Written as DNA, the CDR3 is TGTGCCAGCAGTGGGGGGGAGGGGAACACTGAAGCTTTCTTT. It encodes CASSGGEGNTEAFF.

The chain recombines TRBV19 with TRBJ2-2, with TRBD2 matching 13 bases. The CDR3 contains 17 residues. Germline lookup yields CDR1 LNHDA and CDR2 SQIVND (reference sequence). The J segment lost 7 bases and the V segment lost 4 bases, leaving 9 bases of the junction unmatched. CDR3 in DNA: TGTGCCAGTAGTACCACTAGCGGGAGGGCCTCGGGCGGGGAGCTGTTTTTT. This codes for CASSTTSGRASGGELFF. Based on the CDR3 plus reference TRBV19 and TRBJ2-2, the full variable domain is DGGITQSPKYLFRKEGQNVTLSCEQNLNHDAMYWYRQDPGQGLRLIYYSQIVNDFQKGDIAEGYSVSREKKESFPLTVTSAQKNPTAFYLCASSTTSGRASGGELFFGEGSRLTVL.

The chain has TRBV19 and TRBJ1-1; tentatively, D is TRBD1 (6 bases). The ends were cut back, 3 bases at V and 0 bases at J, with 11 bases in the middle. The CDR3 runs 15 residues. Germline CDR1 reads LNHDA; CDR2 reads SQIVND (reference sequence). CDR3 DNA sequence: TGTGCCAGTAGTATGTCAGGGGTCTTGAACACTGAAGCTTTCTTT. This encodes CASSMSGVLNTEAFF.

The chain joins TRBV11-3 to TRBJ2-3, with a possible D match to TRBD2 (5 bases). V was trimmed by 4 bases and J by 4 bases, leaving 12 bases between them. From germline, CDR1 is SGHNT and CDR2 YENEEA. CDR3 size: 14 residues. CDR3 protein: CASSSASPPDTQYF. The CDR3 coding sequence is TGTGCCAGCAGCTCCGCTAGCCCCCCAGATACGCAGTATTTT.

The chain recombines TRBV5-1 with TRBJ2-3; 10 nucleotides match TRBD1. This CDR3 comprises 15 residues. The V segment lost 3 bases and the J segment 0 bases; nucleotides outside the gene matches: 1. CDR1 and CDR2 (germline): SGHRS, YFSETQ. The CDR3 DNA follows: TGCGCCAGCAGCTGGGGACAGGGGAGCACAGATACGCAGTATTTT. It yields the protein CASSWGQGSTDTQYF.

The rearrangement uses TRBV27 and TRBJ2-1; 11 positions match TRBD1. The CDR3 is 17 amino acids. V was pared by 4 bases and J by 3 bases, with 8 bases of the junction left unmatched. In germline, CDR1 is MNHEY, CDR2 SMNVEV (reference sequence). The DNA for the CDR3 is TGTGCCAGCAGTTCCGAGATGGACAGGGGGCACTACAATGAGCAGTTCTTC. This encodes CASSSEMDRGHYNEQFF.

The chain combines TRBV7-8 with TRBJ1-6, with a tentative D call TRBD1 (5 bases). This CDR3 is built from 15 residues. The germline V gene has CDR1 SGHVS and CDR2 FQNEAQ. V shed 0 bases and J shed 7 bases, with 10 bases lying between them. The chain's CDR3 is CASSLAPAGNSPLHF. The CDR3 region has the DNA TGTGCCAGCAGCTTAGCACCGGCAGGGAATTCACCCCTCCACTTT.